This T cell receptor beta chain was captured by sequencing in a study of blood T cell repertoires in COVID-19. Here immunoSEQ multiplex PCR was the method, and the copy in TCRdb shows in-frame clones only, minus some. The sample lists 250,000 to 350,000 clones; roughly 86% were seen once. The ends lost 2 bases at V and 4 bases at J; junction bases unmatched: 11. The germline CDR1 and CDR2 sequences are SGHRS and YFSETQ. CDR3 length: 16 amino acids. The sequence came from a woman aged 50 to 60 who had recovered from COVID-19. The sequenced sample consisted of peripheral blood. J is TRBJ1-1 and V is TRBV5-1; 7 bases map to TRBD1. The CDR3 reads CASSFGTVGGSTEAFF. The CDR3, as DNA: TGCGCCAGCAGCTTTGGGACAGTTGGAGGAAGCACTGAAGCTTTCTTT.